The source of this TCR beta chain is a study of control samples from healthy donors and cancer patients. Sequencing used immunoSEQ multiplex PCR; TCRdb keeps in-frame clones, though not all of them. The sample includes over 90,000 clones, 90% to 95% of them seen just once. There are 12 residues in the CDR3. With 5 bases removed from V and 5 bases from J, the gap between germline ends came to 8 bases. Per the germline V gene, CDR1 is SEHNR and CDR2 is FQNEAQ (reference sequence). This chain joins TRBV7-9 and TRBJ2-3; D is uncertain. The specimen sequenced was blood. The receptor comes from a young woman in good health. This CDR3 is CASSPRLDTQYF. The CDR3 coding sequence is TGTGCCAGCAGCCCGAGATTAGATACGCAGTATTTT.